This T cell receptor (beta chain) originates from a study of T cell responses to AZD1222 COVID-19 vaccine. Study-level results: Repertoire samples came only from after the peak T cell response.

The length of the CDR3 is 14 residues. Between the trimmed V and J ends, which lost 5 bases and 5 bases, there was a span of 15 bases. Germline V gene sequence: CDR1 SGHTA, CDR2 FQGNSA. To note about this clone: The antigen is unknown.

TCRdb's copy holds only in-frame clones and misses some; the assay was immunoSEQ multiplex PCR. The data contain 55,000 to 80,000 clones, 65% to 85% of them seen just once; the ten biggest clones take up 8% to 10%. The chain recombines TRBV7-2 with TRBJ1-1; D is possibly TRBD1 (5 bases). Sequenced material: peripheral blood, taken on day 0 of AZD1222 vaccination. The TCR was taken from an adult in good health. CDR3 sequence: CASSRGGVRTEAFF. For the CDR3, the DNA is TGTGCCAGCAGCCGGGGCGGGGTTCGGACTGAAGCTTTCTTT.